This entry describes one T cell receptor beta chain. It lacks a known antigen. At one of its ends the junction is not consistent with the germline gene, which may arise from a read error. Taken from cysteine to phenylalanine, the CDR3 has 18 residues. The CDR3 DNA has 54 bases and is translated from base 1. According to the germline V gene, CDR1 reads SGHRS and CDR2 reads YFSETQ. Systemically healthy Caucasian individuals from Russia, over 30 in total and aged roughly 6 to 90 years, were included as donors. Each donor gave 8.5 to 10 milliliters of peripheral blood, collected into EDTA-treated Vacutainer tubes. Ficoll-Paque density-gradient centrifugation was used to isolate PBMCs, with at least 6 million per sample. Total RNA, at least 5.5 micrograms per sample, was extracted from PBMCs with Trizol reagent. The percentages of naive CD45RAhigh/CD27high T cells were determined by flow cytometry on a PBMC aliquot from every donor.

The record originates from a study of blood T cells in healthy people across ages (dated by TCRdb to between 2014 and 2017). With respect to the entire study: In model experiments, roughly one uniquely barcoded TCR beta cDNA molecule per two T cells was captured by template switching. To avoid experimental bias, donors of different ages were spread randomly across the sequencing lanes. Donors were grouped into four age groups: young (average 16 years), middle-aged (roughly 37), aged (approximately 58) and long-lived (approximately 75). Age-related changes in TCR beta repertoire diversity were measured in the study by deep sequencing normalized with unique cDNA molecular identifiers. Using the same blood draw, the study looked at two additional independent replicas of 1 million unique cDNA reads for two donors, one aged 18 to 30 and the other aged 80 or older.

The paper as a whole reports these results and caveats: Observed TCR beta diversity correlated strongly with the percentage of naive T cells measured by flow cytometry. Because donor CMV infection status was unknown, age-related changes in expanded clonotypes were potentially confounded. Estimates of total diversity based on one million sequenced T cells were considered lower bounds and underestimates. The long-lived group showed more naive CD4+ T cells, fewer expanded clones and increased TCR diversity than the aged group, suggesting age selection. Observed TCR beta diversity per million T cells fell roughly linearly with age, and a significant reduction was already apparent by age approximately 41. Since profiling was done on bulk unsorted PBMCs, naive and antigen-experienced compartments could not be conclusively compared.

The library was produced with 5' RACE. The second PCR ran for about 6 to 11 cycles and used a J-beta primer mix along with a sample-barcoded 5' primer. Each TCR beta cDNA molecule received a unique molecular identifier from a template-switch 5' adaptor carrying 12 random nucleotides. At least 2.5 million CDR3-containing paired-end reads were obtained from each sample. The Mint cDNA synthesis kit, primed by a TRBC-specific oligonucleotide, was used to synthesize first-strand cDNA from all RNA. All cDNA was treated with uracil-DNA glycosylase and then went through a first 18-cycle PCR with the universal primers M1SS and BC2_uni_R. The authors' analysis ran thus. For normalization, 1 million high-quality reads, each with a distinct molecular identifier, were randomly selected from each sample. Reads sharing molecular identifiers were discarded rather than binned into consensus sequences. CDR3 identification, clonotype clustering and error correction used MiTCR with a Q25 quality threshold and the strictest error-elimination algorithm. A nonparametric unseen species model with Euler transformation was used to estimate a lower bound on total TCR beta diversity. Using fastp trimming at Q25 and MiXCR clonotype assembly, TCRdb reanalyzed the public sequencing data and kept in-frame beta chains. Rows with one shared CDR3 protein collapse into an entry with the most common genes and DNA. The V and J calls come from TCRdb's annotation, not from the publication. The sample profile shows some 1,800,000 distinct CDR3 sequences; about two fifths of them were found once. Together, the top ten hold roughly 24% of the sample.

Recombination linked TRBV5-1 to TRBJ1-2, and perhaps TRBD1 as D gene, on 5 matching bases. The TCR sequence derives from a human donor in good health. The sample comprised blood. The CDR3 protein: CANSLAFGQGDEDYGYTF. The DNA sequence is as follows: TGCGCCAACAGCTTGGCCTTTGGGCAGGGAGATGAGGACTATGGCTACACCTTC. Outside the CDR3, residues come from the reference TRBV5-1 and TRBJ1-2 proteins, so the full variable domain is: KAGVTQTPRYLIKTRGQQVTLSCSPISGHRSVSWYQQTPGQGLQFLFEYFSETQRNKGNFPGRFSGRQFSNSRSEMNVSTLELGDSALYLCANSLAFGQGDEDYGYTFGSGTRLTVV.